Sequencing of this T cell receptor (beta chain) was carried out in a study of blood T cell repertoires in COVID-19. Across the whole study: The United States, Italy and Spain were the sources of the acute and convalescent COVID-19 samples. PBMCs, B-cell-depleted T cells, or T cells were the source of the cDNA or gDNA that made up the material.

In the source study's methods: Nucleated cell number was recorded as an estimate derived from reference gene primer amplification. The data were produced by immunoSEQ multiplex PCR, yet TCRdb's version contains in-frame clones alone and is incomplete. V, J and clone size reflect that table, while D and trimming were determined from the DNA. The sample consists of under 15,000 clones, about 88% of them appearing once. CDR1 MDHEN and CDR2 SYDVKM come from the germline V gene. The germline V and J ends were trimmed by 6 bases and 2 bases, with 19 bases remaining between them. CDR3 length: 16 residues. The chain couples TRBV28 to TRBJ2-5; tentative D call: TRBD1 (6 bases). Specimen: peripheral blood. The clonotype comes from a human donor in a cohort sampled during active COVID-19. DNA for the CDR3: TGTGCCAGCAGATCACCGGTGGGGGCAGGGCAAGAGACCCAGTACTTC. Protein product: CASRSPVGAGQETQYF.